This entry is about one TCR beta chain. Its cognate antigen has yet to be identified. No base quality values were provided; no much bigger clone lies one nucleotide off. Libraries were made using the immunoSEQ multiplex PCR assay. TCRdb provides this immuneACCESS table in a form limited to in-frame rearrangements. Some clones are lacking; in checked studies, under half of them reflect an unresolved V gene, and why the rest are absent is not known. This sample holds some 130,000 clones; more than 85% were observed only once. The ten biggest clones cover more than 6.5% of the sample. The sample originates from a study of control samples from healthy donors and cancer patients (dated by TCRdb to 2020 to 2022). The trim is 1 base for V and 0 bases for J, with a gap of 12 bases between the germline ends. Counted from cysteine to phenylalanine, this CDR3 has 16 amino acids. The sequence is cut down to CDR3 DNA, 48 bases in frame from base 1. Looking up the germline V gene (reference sequence) yields CDR1 SGHNT and CDR2 YYREEE.

This receptor was identified in a man between 18 and 29 years old in good health. This chain joins TRBV5-4 to TRBJ2-3, with a tentative D gene TRBD2 over 5 matching bases. The source material was blood. CDR3 sequence: CASSLPREVSTDTQYF. The nucleotide sequence is given as TGTGCCAGCAGCTTGCCCCGGGAAGTTAGCACAGATACGCAGTATTTT.